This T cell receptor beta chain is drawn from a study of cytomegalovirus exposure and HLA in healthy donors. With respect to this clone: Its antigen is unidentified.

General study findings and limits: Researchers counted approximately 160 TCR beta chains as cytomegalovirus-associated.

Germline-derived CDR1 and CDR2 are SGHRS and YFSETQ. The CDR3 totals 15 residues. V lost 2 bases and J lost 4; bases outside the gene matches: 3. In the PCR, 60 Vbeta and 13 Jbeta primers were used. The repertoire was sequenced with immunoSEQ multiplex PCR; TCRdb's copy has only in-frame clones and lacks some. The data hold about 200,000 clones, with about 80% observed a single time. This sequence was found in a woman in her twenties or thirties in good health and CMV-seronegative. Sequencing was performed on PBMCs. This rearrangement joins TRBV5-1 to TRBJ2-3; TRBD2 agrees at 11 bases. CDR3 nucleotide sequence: TGCGCCAGCAGCTTCCTAGCGGGGGGCCCAGATACGCAGTATTTT. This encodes CASSFLAGGPDTQYF.